Presented here are 10 T cell receptor beta chains from one specimen sequenced in a study of cytomegalovirus exposure and HLA in healthy donors. Vbeta (60) and Jbeta (13) primers were used in the PCR. Repertoires were generated with immunoSEQ multiplex PCR, while TCRdb's copy carries only in-frame clones and drops some. The sample records around 150,000 clones, approximately 80% being singletons. Sequencing was performed on PBMCs. The receptor source for this set is a woman aged 18-29 years in good health and CMV-seronegative.

The genes are TRBV11-3 and TRBJ2-5; TRBD1 might be the D (6 bases). Germline V gives CDR1 SGHNT, CDR2 YENEEA. The CDR3 length is 17 residues. Deletions cut 3 bases from V and 4 bases from J, with 21 bases between. The DNA of the CDR3 is TGTGCCAGCAGCTTGGGCGAACAGGGTTCGGGCGTAGAGACCCAGTACTTC. Translated: CASSLGEQGSGVETQYF.

The gene calls are TRBV5-1 and TRBJ1-1, with D tentatively TRBD1 (5 bases). This CDR3 contains 16 residues. The V gene lost 3 bases and the J gene lost 0 bases, with 15 bases spanning the gap. Germline V gene lookup returns CDR1 SGHRS and CDR2 YFSETQ. The CDR3, as DNA: TGCGCCAGCAGCTCCACCCAGGGTACGATGAACACTGAAGCTTTCTTT. As protein: CASSSTQGTMNTEAFF.

The genes are TRBV5-8 and TRBJ2-7; D gene ambiguous. This CDR3 spans 11 amino acids. Trimming pared 5 bases from V and 1 base from J, leaving 4 bases between. Germline values: CDR1 SGHTS, CDR2 YDEGEE. The CDR3 DNA is TGTGCCAGCAGGTCGTCCTACGAGCAGTACTTC. It encodes CASRSSYEQYF.

The CDR3 protein is CAIRSGTSGDEQYF. The CDR3, as DNA: TGTGCCATCAGGTCCGGGACTAGCGGGGACGAGCAGTACTTC. The rearrangement joins TRBV10-3 to TRBJ2-7, with TRBD2 matching over 13 bases. The CDR3 covers 14 residues. The germline CDR1 and CDR2 sequences are ENHRY and SYGVKD. V shed 6 bases, J shed 5 bases, and the junction held 4 bases outside the gene matches.

J is TRBJ2-7 and V is TRBV6-5; 7 nucleotides agree with TRBD1. Germline V CDR1 and CDR2: MNHEY, SVGAGI. This CDR3 region has 14 residues. Trimming at V came to 0 bases and at J to 5 bases, leaving 4 bases not matched to a gene. The DNA of the CDR3 is TGTGCCAGCAGTTACTCCAGGGGGAACCACGAGCAGTACTTC. As protein: CASSYSRGNHEQYF.

This chain joins TRBV7-9 and TRBJ1-5, with TRBD1 identical over 7 bases. The CDR3 is made up of 17 amino acids. The V segment lost 3 bases and the J segment 4 bases; nucleotides outside the gene matches: 12. Germline V gene data show CDR1 as SEHNR and CDR2 as FQNEAQ (reference sequence). As DNA, the CDR3 is TGTGCCAGCAGCTTTAGCGTATCTGGGGACAGTAATCAGCCCCAGCATTTT. Translated, it gives CASSFSVSGDSNQPQHF.

The chain has TRBV11-2 and TRBJ1-2; D unresolved. The CDR3 has 15 amino acids. Germline values: CDR1 SGHAT, CDR2 FQNNGV. Trimming cost V 1 base and J 4 bases, with 13 bases left between them. CDR3 DNA sequence: TGTGCCAGCAGCTTAGGCCCTCAGGAGGGCTATGGCTACACCTTC. This sequence encodes CASSLGPQEGYGYTF. The entire variable domain, with the rest obtained from reference TRBV11-2 and TRBJ1-2, is as follows: EAGVAQSPRYKIIEKRQSVAFWCNPISGHATLYWYQQILGQGPKLLIQFQNNGVVDDSQLPKDRFSAERLKGVDSTLKIQPAKLEDSAVYLCASSLGPQEGYGYTFGSGTRLTVV.

CDR3 amino acids: CASSLLWGVETQYF. The CDR3 nucleotides read TGTGCCAGCAGTTTATTATGGGGGGTAGAGACCCAGTACTTC. The chain combines TRBV28 with TRBJ2-5; a possible D gene is TRBD2 (6 bases). The CDR3 extends over 14 amino acids. V was trimmed by 1 base and J by 4 bases, leaving 10 bases between them. Germline CDR1 MDHEN, CDR2 SYDVKM. Full variable domain (outside the CDR3, taken from reference TRBV28 and TRBJ2-5): DVKVTQSSRYLVKRTGEKVFLECVQDMDHENMFWYRQDPGLGLRLIYFSYDVKMKEKGDIPEGYSVSREKKERFSLILESASTNQTSMYLCASSLLWGVETQYFGPGTRLLVL.

CDR3 nucleotide sequence: TGTGCCAGCAGTCGCCGGGTCGAAAAACTGTTTTTT. The encoded protein is CASSRRVEKLFF. The J gene is TRBJ1-4, the V gene TRBV28; D is uncertain. The V end lost 5 bases, the J end lost 8 bases, and 9 bases lay between the germline ends. Germline assignment: CDR1 MDHEN and CDR2 SYDVKM. CDR3 length: 12 amino acids.

To note about this clone: An end of the junction does not agree with germline; a read error may underlie this. V and J are TRBV7-9 and TRBJ1-1, with 9 bases fitting TRBD1. This CDR3 is built from 17 residues. Germline V gene lookup returns CDR1 SEHNR and CDR2 FQNEAQ (reference sequence). CDR3 protein: CSSSQWTGDPRNTEAFF. The DNA of the CDR3 is TGTTCCAGCAGCCAATGGACAGGGGACCCGAGGAACACTGAAGCTTTCTTT.